This TCR beta chain was obtained from a study of blood T cell repertoires in COVID-19 (dated by TCRdb to 2020 to 2021). Turning to the overall study: Samples covering the acute and convalescent phases of COVID-19 were provided by collaborators in the United States, Italy and Spain. The material from the prospective study consisted of cDNA or gDNA derived from T cells, B-cell-depleted T cells, or PBMCs. HLA class I and class II types, where available, came from metadata supplied by the sample provider rather than from assay-based typing. The samples were drawn from two sources: the first 160 participants of the ongoing ImmuneRACE study, and approximately 1,300 subjects contributed by 6 global collaborators. Subjects who had been exposed to COVID-19, were actively infected with it, or had recovered from it provided the deeply sampled blood TCRbeta repertoires that made up the dataset. Nearly every sample came with metadata listing a de-identified subject ID, COVID-19 status, age in years and sex. A freely available public database, intended as a resource for researchers studying the immune response to SARS-CoV-2, is where the repertoires were released.

Each collaborating institution followed its own protocols to collect whole blood in K2EDTA tubes. Collaborator samples were shipped for TCRbeta analysis as frozen whole blood, isolated PBMCs, or DNA extracted from either sample type. Concerning this clone itself: There is no known antigen for this receptor. It has no much larger one-base neighbor in the sample; base qualities were not kept.

The full study reports these points: The amount of clinical and demographic metadata varied by source and participant and was provided uncurated.

TCRbeta CDR3 regions were amplified from genomic DNA by means of the immunoSEQ Assay, a bias-controlled multiplex PCR. Under the source paper's analysis protocol: Within the assay, amplification of reference gene primers was used to estimate how many nucleated cells each sample contained. To quantify the absolute abundance of each unique TCRbeta CDR3 rearrangement, sequence reads were collapsed and filtered. For each sample, productive Simpson clonality was calculated as the square root of Simpson's diversity index over productive rearrangements. TCRdb stores this immuneACCESS table with in-frame sequences only. Part of the clones is absent; in the studies checked, under half of the shortfall reflects unresolved V genes, and no reason is known for the rest. That table supplies the V and J calls and clone size; D and trimming were determined from the DNA. Counted in this sample were about 87,000 clones; over 80% of them appeared once. The ten largest clones represent more than 2% of the sample.

CDR1 and CDR2, looked up from the germline V gene (reference sequence), are SGHNT and YYREEE. Between the V and J ends, shortened by 1 base and 0 bases respectively, the junction contains 8 bases. Taken from cysteine to phenylalanine, the CDR3 has 15 residues. Only the CDR3 portion is preserved as DNA: 45 bases, with reading frame beginning at the first base. The TCR originated in a woman in her 70s with acute or convalescent COVID-19. Here the chain combines TRBV5-4 and TRBJ2-1, with the D gene not confidently named. Specimen: peripheral blood. The DNA reads as follows: TGTGCCAGCAGCTTGAAATCCAGCTCCTACAATGAGCAGTTCTTC. This yields the protein CASSLKSSSYNEQFF.